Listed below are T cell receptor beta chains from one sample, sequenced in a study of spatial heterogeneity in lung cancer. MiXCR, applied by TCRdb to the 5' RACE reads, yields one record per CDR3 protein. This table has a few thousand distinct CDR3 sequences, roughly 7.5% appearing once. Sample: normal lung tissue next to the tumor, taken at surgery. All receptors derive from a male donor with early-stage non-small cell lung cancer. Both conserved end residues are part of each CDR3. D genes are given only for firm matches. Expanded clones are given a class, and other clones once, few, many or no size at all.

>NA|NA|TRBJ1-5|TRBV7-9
CASSLGLWDSNQPQHF
TGTGCCAGCAGCTTGGGGTTGTGGGACAGCAATCAGCCCCAGCATTTT
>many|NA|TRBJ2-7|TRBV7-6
CASSSRGRGAYEQYF
TGTGCCAGCAGCTCGCGGGGCAGGGGCGCCTACGAGCAGTACTTC
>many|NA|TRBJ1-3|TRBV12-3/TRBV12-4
CASLPGQLGGNTIYF
TGTGCCAGTTTACCCGGACAGCTGGGAGGAAACACCATATATTTT
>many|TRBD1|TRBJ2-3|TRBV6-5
CASRSGQGANTQYF
TGTGCCAGCAGATCGGGACAGGGGGCAAATACGCAGTATTTT
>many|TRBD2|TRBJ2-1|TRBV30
CAWSVQLAGSNEQFF
TGTGCCTGGAGTGTACAGCTAGCGGGTTCTAATGAGCAGTTCTTC
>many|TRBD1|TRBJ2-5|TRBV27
CASSSDRGLKGTQYF
TGTGCCAGCAGTTCAGACAGGGGGCTTAAAGGGACCCAGTACTTC
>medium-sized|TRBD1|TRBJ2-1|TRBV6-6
CASSYIDRDAEQFF
TGTGCCAGCAGTTACATCGACAGGGACGCTGAGCAGTTCTTC
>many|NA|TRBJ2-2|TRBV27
CASRYSFTGELFF
TGTGCCAGCAGATACAGCTTCACCGGGGAGCTGTTTTTT
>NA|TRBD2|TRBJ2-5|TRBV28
CASSHRTSGEETQYF
TGTGCCAGCAGCCACCGGACTAGCGGAGAAGAGACCCAGTACTTC
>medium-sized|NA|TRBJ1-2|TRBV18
CASSPVGRNYGYTF
TGTGCCAGCTCACCAGTAGGACGGAACTATGGCTACACCTTC
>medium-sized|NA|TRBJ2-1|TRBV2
CASIPGVEQGGQFF
TGTGCCAGCATCCCAGGAGTTGAGCAGGGTGGGCAGTTCTTC
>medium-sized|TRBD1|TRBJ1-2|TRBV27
CASSFSQGGGYTF
TGTGCCAGCAGTTTTTCGCAGGGGGGCGGCTACACCTTC
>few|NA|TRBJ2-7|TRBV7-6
CASSLDGGTGYEQYF
TGTGCCAGCAGCTTAGACGGAGGCACCGGCTACGAGCAGTACTTC
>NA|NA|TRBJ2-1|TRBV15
CATRASGEQFF
TGTGCCACCAGGGCGAGCGGTGAGCAGTTCTTC
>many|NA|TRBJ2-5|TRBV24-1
CATAQRGQETQYF
TGTGCCACCGCCCAGAGGGGGCAAGAGACCCAGTACTTC
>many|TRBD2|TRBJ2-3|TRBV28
CASSLGTSGTDTQYF
TGTGCCAGCAGCCTAGGGACTAGCGGCACAGATACGCAGTATTTT
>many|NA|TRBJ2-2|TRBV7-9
CASSSHNGPGELFF
TGTGCCAGCAGTTCTCATAATGGCCCCGGGGAGCTGTTTTTT
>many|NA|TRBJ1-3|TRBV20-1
CSATPGGLNTIYF
TGCAGTGCCACACCGGGGGGGTTGAACACCATATATTTT
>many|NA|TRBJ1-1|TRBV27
CASSGVGGTEAFF
TGTGCCAGCTCGGGGGTAGGTGGCACTGAAGCTTTCTTT